This entry features one T cell receptor beta chain sequence. Its specificity is unknown. The sample belongs to a study of CD8+ T cells in alopecia areata. Study-level points and caveats: Significant decreases in scalp clonality and expanded CD8+ clones followed tofacitinib treatment. The study found higher clonality in lesional than normal scalp, especially in alopecia totalis/universalis. A large proportion of expanded lesional clones were detected persisting in scalp and blood during tofacitinib.

The CDR3 has 15 residues. Per the germline V gene, CDR1 is SGHDT and CDR2 is YYEEEE. With 0 bases removed from V and 4 bases from J, the gap between germline ends came to 13 bases. It was cDNA, reverse transcribed from extracted RNA, that served as the sequencing template. This table comes from immunoSEQ multiplex PCR, and its TCRdb copy is limited to in-frame clones, with some not included. Of over 150,000 clones listed, about three fifths were seen once; the top ten hold approximately 12%. Described treatment: oral pan-JAK inhibitor, 5-10 mg twice daily. The receptor was derived from a human donor with alopecia areata. This chain uses TRBV5-6 with TRBJ1-2; TRBD1 is a possible D gene (6 bases). The material sequenced was CD8+ T cells sorted from blood, taken at week 24, from a patient treated with tofacitinib. The CDR3 is CASSLGGQIRYGYTF. The CDR3 nucleotides are TGTGCCAGCAGCTTGGGGGGGCAGATACGCTATGGCTACACCTTC. The whole variable domain, filled in from reference TRBV5-6 and TRBJ1-2, reads DAGVTQSPTHLIKTRGQQVTLRCSPKSGHDTVSWYQQALGQGPQFIFQYYEEEERQRGNFPDRFSGHQFPNYSSELNVNALLLGDSALYLCASSLGGQIRYGYTFGSGTRLTVV.